A single sample is the source of the 5 T cell receptor beta chains below, sequenced in a study of T cell changes during pregnancy in multiple sclerosis. Using immunoSEQ multiplex PCR, the repertoire was profiled, and TCRdb retains in-frame clones only, with some absent. The table lists about 55,000 clones, 93% of them singletons. The sample here was CD8+ T cells from peripheral blood mononuclear cells, taken in the second trimester of pregnancy. Receptors originate from a female donor with multiple sclerosis, enrolled in a pregnancy study.

This rearrangement joins TRBV7-2 to TRBJ2-7; 8 positions match TRBD1. CDR3 length: 14 residues. Trimming removed 1 base from V and 5 bases from J; junction bases left unmatched: 4. The V gene's germline CDR1 is SGHTA and CDR2 FQGNSA. Here the CDR3 reads CASSLEVQGDEQYF. The CDR3 DNA reads as TGTGCCAGCAGCTTAGAAGTACAGGGGGACGAGCAGTACTTC.

The J gene is TRBJ2-7, the V gene TRBV27, with 13 bases matching TRBD2. The V segment lost 2 bases and the J segment 4 bases; nucleotides outside the gene matches: 5. Germline V lookup: CDR1 MNHEY, CDR2 SMNVEV (reference sequence). CDR3 size: 16 residues. The CDR3 region has the DNA TGTGCCAGCAGTTTAGGACTAGCGGGAGAACGATACGAGCAGTACTTC. Protein: CASSLGLAGERYEQYF.

This rearrangement joins TRBV4-2 to TRBJ2-1; 7 nucleotides line up with TRBD2. The V segment lost 5 bases and the J segment 5 bases; nucleotides outside the gene matches: 9. CDR3 size: 15 residues. Germline loops: CDR1 LGHNA, CDR2 YNFKEQ. In DNA, the CDR3 is TGTGCCAGCAGCGCGAGACTAGCAGACGACAATGAGCAGTTCTTC. The encoded protein is CASSARLADDNEQFF.

V usage is TRBV19 and J usage is TRBJ1-1, with TRBD1 matching 8 bases. J was trimmed by 7 bases and V by 1 base; bases with no gene match: 5. This CDR3 region has 14 residues. Germline-derived CDR1 and CDR2 are LNHDA and SQIVND (reference sequence). CDR3 region: CASSIGGGQVEAFF. The DNA for the CDR3 is TGTGCCAGTAGTATAGGAGGGGGACAGGTTGAAGCTTTCTTT. Drawing the rest from reference TRBV19 and TRBJ1-1, the complete variable domain is DGGITQSPKYLFRKEGQNVTLSCEQNLNHDAMYWYRQDPGQGLRLIYYSQIVNDFQKGDIAEGYSVSREKKESFPLTVTSAQKNPTAFYLCASSIGGGQVEAFFGQGTRLTVV.

The V gene is TRBV27, the J gene TRBJ2-5, with TRBD1 identical over 7 bases. Germline CDR1 and CDR2: MNHEY and SMNVEV (reference sequence). V dropped 2 bases and J dropped 2; count of bases not matched to a gene: 2. The CDR3 runs 14 residues. The CDR3 region has the DNA TGTGCCAGCAGTTTAAGACAGGGACAAGAGACCCAGTACTTC. Residues: CASSLRQGQETQYF.